Here is one T cell receptor beta chain with its context. The data were produced by immunoSEQ multiplex PCR, yet TCRdb's version contains in-frame clones alone and is incomplete. The sample has under 150,000 clones; around 88% are singletons. The data derive from a study of blood T cell repertoires in COVID-19. Whole-study context: COVID-19 samples, acute and convalescent, were from the United States, Italy and Spain.

There are 20 residues in the CDR3. V trimming: 5 bases; J trimming: 9 bases; junction bases outside the gene matches: 23. CDR1 is LNHDA, CDR2 SQIVND, per germline (reference sequence). V usage is TRBV19 and J usage is TRBJ1-6, with 9 bases that match TRBD1. The sequence came from an elderly man with active or convalescent COVID-19. Sequencing input: peripheral blood. The CDR3: CASSPYLGQGGLSSGSPLHF. The CDR3 DNA follows: TGTGCCAGTAGTCCTTATTTGGGACAGGGAGGGTTATCCTCCGGTTCACCCCTCCACTTT.